This TCR beta chain was obtained from a study of cytomegalovirus exposure and HLA in healthy donors. Overall study results and limits: The authors confirmed in vitro that three CMV-associated chains were specific for CMV antigens. Analysis was carried out at a later point, and it linked a missense DCLRE1C variant to TCR beta V- and J-gene trimming.

Points on this clone: What it recognizes is unknown.

This PCR relied on a set of 60 Vbeta primers and 13 Jbeta primers. The data were produced by immunoSEQ multiplex PCR, yet TCRdb's version contains in-frame clones alone and is incomplete. The sample lists 150,000 to 200,000 clones, around 86% seen once, with roughly 2% in the top ten. Trimming took off 4 bases at V and 1 base at J, with 10 bases between the two ends. The CDR3 extends over 14 amino acids. Germline V CDR1 and CDR2: MGHRA, YSYEKL. The chain has TRBV4-1 and TRBJ2-5; perhaps TRBD2 as D (5 bases). Specimen: PBMCs. This sequence originates from a human donor in good health. CDR3 bases: TGCGCCAGCAGCCTGCTAGCCCTCCAAGAGACCCAGTACTTC. It encodes CASSLLALQETQYF.